Presented here are 2 T cell receptor beta chains from one specimen sequenced in a study of long-term antiretroviral therapy in people with HIV. Sequencing relied on immunoSEQ assay v3.0, run at survey level. The repertoire was sequenced with immunoSEQ multiplex PCR; TCRdb's copy has only in-frame clones and lacks some. The repertoire includes 20,000 to 25,000 clones, 65% to 90% of them detected once, and about 16% sits in the top ten. Sample: unsorted PBMCs, taken 1.2 years after starting antiretroviral therapy. The source is a man between 50 and 59 years old with HIV.

This clone was counted only a few times. The chain couples TRBV5-1 to TRBJ1-2, with D possibly being TRBD1 (6 bases). The CDR3 covers 17 residues. Germline loops: CDR1 SGHRS, CDR2 YFSETQ. V dropped 0 bases and J dropped 2 bases, with 17 bases sitting between them. The CDR3 here is CASSLARGAGTNYGYTF. In DNA form, the CDR3 reads TGCGCCAGCAGCTTGGCCCGGGGGGCCGGGACGAACTATGGCTACACCTTC.

The gene calls are TRBV5-1 and TRBJ1-2; 9 bases agree with TRBD1. The CDR3 has 15 residues. V lost 3 bases and J lost 4; bases outside the gene matches: 7. CDR1 is SGHRS and CDR2 is YFSETQ in the germline V gene. The CDR3 loop is CASSYTQGAGYGYTF. The CDR3 coding sequence is TGCGCCAGCAGCTACACACAGGGGGCAGGCTATGGCTACACCTTC.